The present T cell receptor beta chain was sequenced within a study of blood T cell repertoires in COVID-19. Study overall: The samples span acute and convalescent COVID-19 from the United States, Italy and Spain. In each case, the material was cDNA or gDNA derived from T cells, B-cell-depleted T cells, or PBMCs.

With V trimmed by 4 bases and J by 7 bases, 10 bases remained unmatched. The CDR3 runs 16 residues. Per the germline V gene, CDR1 is SGHRS and CDR2 is YFSETQ. In the original workflow: Cell counts per sample came from amplifying reference gene primers. Only in-frame clones appear in the TCRdb table, and some are missing; sequencing was by immunoSEQ multiplex PCR. The V and J calls and the clone size are those of that table, but D and trimming were determined from the DNA. The sample lists over 250,000 clones, around 85% occurring once. This clonotype was sampled from a man over 45 with active or convalescent COVID-19. V usage is TRBV5-1 and J usage is TRBJ2-1, with 11 bases matching TRBD2. The sequenced sample was peripheral blood. The CDR3 sequence: CASSPATSGSGNEQFF. Written as DNA, the CDR3 is TGCGCCAGCAGCCCAGCTACTAGCGGGAGCGGGAATGAGCAGTTCTTC.